The 8 T cell receptor beta chains listed next were all sequenced from one sample in a study of Tregs in tolerant kidney transplant recipients. Sequenced by immunoSEQ multiplex PCR; TCRdb stores in-frame clones only, minus some. The sample includes about 21,000 clones, roughly 80% of them seen just once. The nonmyeloablative bone marrow transplants came from related graft donors, with transient mixed chimerism. The sequencing used CD8+ T cells from blood (PBMCs), collected 6 months after the transplant. The receptors shown here come from a human patient who received a combined kidney and bone marrow transplant. The graft donor may be the source of some T cells.

J is TRBJ2-1 and V is TRBV13; TRBD1 agrees at 7 bases. J lost 4 bases, V lost 0 bases, and 0 bases had no gene match. The germline gives CDR1 PRHDT, CDR2 FYEKMQ (reference sequence). The CDR3 contains 14 residues. The chain's CDR3 is CASSLGTGYNEQFF. CDR3 sequence (DNA): TGTGCCAGCAGCTTAGGGACAGGGTACAATGAGCAGTTCTTC.

CDR3 amino acids: CASHSGGSYEQYF. The CDR3 coding sequence is TGTGCCAGCCATAGCGGGGGGAGCTACGAGCAGTACTTC. This rearrangement joins TRBV6-6 to TRBJ2-7; 10 nucleotides match TRBD2. In germline, CDR1 is MNHNY, CDR2 SVGAGI (reference sequence). The CDR3 length is 13 residues. V dropped 8 bases and J dropped 3; count of bases not matched to a gene: 4.

This sequence joins TRBV5-5 and TRBJ2-7, with D perhaps matching TRBD1 (6 bases). V lost 2 bases, J lost 3 bases, and 12 bases lay in between. In germline, CDR1 is SGHKS, CDR2 YYEKEE (reference sequence). The CDR3 sequence is 14 residues long. Here the CDR3 reads CASSFWDNHYEQYF. CDR3 nucleotides: TGTGCCAGCAGCTTTTGGGACAACCACTACGAGCAGTACTTC.

The CDR3, as DNA: TGTGCCAGCTCACCACCGGAGAGCAATGAGCAGTTCTTC. Protein sequence: CASSPPESNEQFF. This sequence joins TRBV18 and TRBJ2-1, with unresolved D. The CDR3 has 13 amino acids. The V gene's germline CDR1 is KGHSH and CDR2 LQKENI. V lost 0 bases and J lost 6, with 6 bases in between. Together with reference TRBV18 and TRBJ2-1, the CDR3 gives the full variable domain: NAGVMQNPRHLVRRRGQEARLRCSPMKGHSHVYWYRQLPEEGLKFMVYLQKENIIDESGMPKERFSAEFPKEGPSILRIQQVVRGDSAAYFCASSPPESNEQFFGPGTRLTVL.

This rearrangement joins TRBV4-3 to TRBJ2-1; 9 nucleotides match TRBD2. The CDR3 sequence is 15 residues long. J gave up 3 bases and V 5 bases, and 5 bases lay outside the gene matches. CDR1 is LGHNA, CDR2 YSLEER, per germline. CDR3 protein: CASSLTSGLYNEQFF. CDR3 DNA: TGCGCCAGCAGCTTAACTAGCGGGCTCTACAATGAGCAGTTCTTC.

This rearrangement joins TRBV5-6 to TRBJ2-1, with D possibly matching TRBD1 (7 bases). Germline values: CDR1 SGHDT, CDR2 YYEEEE. V was cut by 7 bases and J by 4 bases, with 18 bases left in between. The CDR3 runs to 15 residues. The CDR3 nucleotides are TGTGCCAGCCGCCGCCAGGGGGAGGCGTACAATGAGCAGTTCTTC. It is translated as CASRRQGEAYNEQFF.

This clone was observed a handful of times. The rearrangement joins TRBV5-6 to TRBJ2-7, with D perhaps matching TRBD2 (5 bases). The CDR3 contains 14 residues. CDR1 and CDR2 from the germline V gene are SGHDT and YYEEEE. V was cut by 2 bases and J by 2 bases, with 11 bases left in between. CDR3 coding DNA: TGTGCCAGCAGCTTTGAGGGTTCCCCCTACGAGCAGTACTTC. Protein: CASSFEGSPYEQYF.

J is TRBJ2-1 and V is TRBV7-9, with 10 bases identical to TRBD2. Trimming at V came to 1 base and at J to 14 bases, leaving 11 bases not matched to a gene. The CDR3 is 15 amino acids. The germline V gene has CDR1 SEHNR and CDR2 FQNEAQ (reference sequence). The CDR3 loop is CASSLGFGTSEREFF. The CDR3 DNA follows: TGTGCCAGCAGCTTAGGGTTTGGGACTAGCGAAAGGGAGTTCTTC.